These 21 T cell receptor beta chains originate from one sample sequenced in a study of T-cell reconstitution after alpha-beta-depleted transplantation in children. Unique molecular identifiers were incorporated during preparation of the TCRbeta library. TCRdb used MiXCR to reprocess the PCR reads, holding one entry per CDR3 protein. Of over 550,000 distinct CDR3 sequences detected, 10% appear once; the ten largest clones hold about 4%. Sequenced here: PBMCs from the stem cell graft donor, sampled from the stem cell graft. The receptors were gathered from a human donor who donated a stem cell graft to a child with acute myeloid leukemia.

In nucleotides, the CDR3 is TGCAGCGTTGCAGGGGGCGTGAACACTGAAGCTTTCTTT. It encodes CSVAGGVNTEAFF. The chain carries TRBV29-1 and TRBJ1-1; TRBD1 aligns across 8 bases. Germline CDR1 and CDR2: SQVTM and ANQGSEA. The ends lost 4 bases at V and 0 bases at J; junction bases unmatched: 1. The CDR3 runs 13 residues.

The chain recombines TRBV7-8 with TRBJ2-1; D call uncertain. Trimming took off 3 bases at V and 3 bases at J, with 6 bases between the two ends. Per germline, CDR1 SGHVS and CDR2 FQNEAQ. The CDR3 covers 13 residues. CDR3 in amino acids: CASSLISYNEQFF. CDR3 coding DNA: TGTGCCAGCAGCTTGATTAGCTACAATGAGCAGTTCTTC. Based on the CDR3 plus reference TRBV7-8 and TRBJ2-1, the full variable domain is GAGVSQSPRYKVAKRGQDVALRCDPISGHVSLFWYQQALGQGPEFLTYFQNEAQLDKSGLPSDRFFAERPEGSVSTLKIQRTQQEDSAVYLCASSLISYNEQFFGPGTRLTVL.

The genes are TRBV10-3 and TRBJ2-3, with D unclear. The CDR3 sequence is 13 residues long. Between the trimmed V and J ends, which lost 3 bases and 2 bases, there was a span of 6 bases. CDR1 ENHRY and CDR2 SYGVKD come from the germline V gene. The CDR3 loop reads CAISDPVTDTQYF. The CDR3 DNA sequence: TGTGCCATCAGTGATCCCGTCACAGATACGCAGTATTTT.

The V and J genes are TRBV18 and TRBJ2-5; unclear D gene. The germline CDR1 and CDR2 sequences are KGHSH and LQKENI. The V and J ends lost 6 bases and 1 base respectively, with 12 bases between them. CDR3 length equals 14 residues. CDR3 nucleotide sequence: TGTGCCAGCTCTCACGGCCCGCCCCAAGAGACCCAGTACTTC. It specifies CASSHGPPQETQYF.

This clonotype turned up a few times. The chain uses TRBV14 and TRBJ2-5; D is undetermined. Germline V gene sequence: CDR1 SGHDN, CDR2 FVKESK. The CDR3 contains 15 residues. V was trimmed by 1 base and J by 5 bases, leaving 14 bases between them. CDR3 loop: CASSQGPFGSETQYF. The CDR3 DNA reads as TGTGCCAGCAGCCAAGGGCCCTTCGGGTCGGAGACCCAGTACTTC.

This clonotype was recorded many times. This chain connects TRBV29-1 to TRBJ2-3; 8 nucleotides match TRBD2. The germline gives CDR1 SQVTM, CDR2 ANQGSEA. J was trimmed by 4 bases and V by 6 bases; bases with no gene match: 9. This CDR3 comprises 14 residues. The CDR3 here is CSVQGWREADTQYF. The CDR3 region has the DNA TGCAGCGTGCAGGGGTGGCGGGAGGCAGATACGCAGTATTTT.

The V gene is TRBV20-1, the J gene TRBJ2-5; TRBD2 agrees at 10 bases. This CDR3 spans 16 amino acids. V was clipped by 2 bases and J by 1 base; unmatched bases: 7. In germline, CDR1 is DFQATT, CDR2 SNEGSKA (reference sequence). This chain's CDR3 is CSARSSGRAFQETQYF. DNA of the CDR3: TGCAGTGCTAGAAGCAGCGGGAGGGCCTTCCAAGAGACCCAGTACTTC.

This clonotype was counted only a few times. This chain joins TRBV6-5 and TRBJ2-1; a weak D match, TRBD1 (6 bases). Germline CDR1 MNHEY, CDR2 SVGAGI. V was shortened by 0 bases and J by 0 bases, with 12 bases between the two germline ends. This CDR3 region has 17 residues. DNA for the CDR3: TGTGCCAGCAGTTACTCTGCCGGGACAAGCTCCTACAATGAGCAGTTCTTC. Its translation: CASSYSAGTSSYNEQFF.

This clonotype was recorded many times. Here the CDR3 reads CAISDTARGLASYNEQFF. The DNA of the CDR3 is TGTGCCATCAGTGACACAGCACGCGGGCTAGCGAGCTACAATGAGCAGTTCTTC. The chain carries TRBV10-3 and TRBJ2-1; a possible D gene is TRBD2 (6 bases). Per the germline V gene, CDR1 is ENHRY and CDR2 is SYGVKD. The CDR3 sequence is 18 residues long. V gave up 3 bases and J gave up 3 bases, with 21 bases separating them.

This clonotype showed up many times. V gene TRBV9 combines with J gene TRBJ2-4; no clear D gene. Deletions cut 0 bases from V and 0 bases from J, with 7 bases between. The CDR3 totals 15 residues. Per germline, CDR1 SGDLS and CDR2 YYNGEE. The CDR3 DNA follows: TGTGCCAGCAGCGTAGGCAGTCTAGCCAAAAACATTCAGTACTTC. Amino acids: CASSVGSLAKNIQYF. The full variable domain, rest sourced from reference TRBV9 and TRBJ2-4, is DSGVTQTPKHLITATGQRVTLRCSPRSGDLSVYWYQQSLDQGLQFLIQYYNGEERAKGNILERFSAQQFPDLHSELNLSSLELGDSALYFCASSVGSLAKNIQYFGAGTRLSVL.

The chain combines TRBV5-6 with TRBJ2-1, with TRBD1 identical over 9 bases. V dropped 4 bases and J dropped 5; count of bases not matched to a gene: 7. From germline, CDR1 is SGHDT and CDR2 YYEEEE. CDR3 size: 15 residues. The CDR3 bases are TGTGCCAGCAGCCTGGACAGGGGAAGCAACAATGAGCAGTTCTTC. Protein: CASSLDRGSNNEQFF.

This clonotype was recorded at least ten times. CDR3 bases: TGCAGTGCTAGAGGCACTAGCGGAATGATTTACGAGCAGTACTTC. This encodes CSARGTSGMIYEQYF. The chain uses TRBV20-1 and TRBJ2-7, with 8 bases matching TRBD2. The V segment lost 1 base and the J segment 4 bases; nucleotides outside the gene matches: 9. Germline V gives CDR1 DFQATT, CDR2 SNEGSKA (reference sequence). There are 15 residues in the CDR3.

The gene calls are TRBV30 and TRBJ1-5; 7 bases match TRBD1. Germline assignment: CDR1 GTSNPN and CDR2 SVGIG (reference sequence). The CDR3 spans 15 residues. The V and J ends lost 3 bases and 3 bases, in that order; junction bases with no gene match: 8. CDR3 sequence (DNA): TGTGCCTGGAGGGGGACAGAGGCTTTCAATCAGCCCCAGCATTTT. It codes for CAWRGTEAFNQPQHF.

This chain joins TRBV7-2 and TRBJ2-4; 7 bases are a match to TRBD1. The junction had 12 bases not matched to a gene; V was cut back by 5 bases and J by 5 bases. The V gene's germline CDR1 is SGHTA and CDR2 FQGNSA. This CDR3 comprises 16 residues. CDR3 in amino acids: CASSRKGGPEENIQYF. The DNA of the CDR3 is TGTGCCAGCAGCCGCAAAGGGGGCCCGGAGGAAAACATTCAGTACTTC.

This clonotype was recorded a few times. The chain recombines TRBV12-3 or TRBV12-4 with TRBJ2-7; the D gene is possibly TRBD2 (6 bases). V was clipped by 5 bases and J by 4 bases, with 18 bases between them. The CDR3 sequence is 15 residues long. CDR3 nucleotides: TGTGCCAGCAGTGGCCTAGGGGAGGTGATGTACGAGCAGTACTTC. It codes for CASSGLGEVMYEQYF.

CDR3 residues: CASSPLAPQAYEQYF. The DNA of the CDR3 is TGCGCCAGCAGCCCGCTAGCGCCGCAGGCCTACGAGCAGTACTTC. The chain couples TRBV5-1 to TRBJ2-7, with D possibly TRBD2 on 6 matching bases. V was cut by 4 bases and J by 2 bases, with 16 bases left in between. The CDR3 runs 15 residues. The germline gives CDR1 SGHRS, CDR2 YFSETQ.

This clonotype has just a few counts. This chain connects TRBV6-2 or TRBV6-3 to TRBJ2-7, with D possibly being TRBD2 (5 bases). Germline assignment: CDR1 MNHEY and CDR2 SVGEGT. This CDR3 has 12 residues. CDR3 amino acids: CQTRTPSYEQYF. CDR3 nucleotide sequence: TGTCAAACAAGGACTCCGTCCTACGAGCAGTACTTC.

This sequence joins TRBV12-3 or TRBV12-4 and TRBJ2-1; unclear D gene. V lost 6 bases and J lost 0, with 12 bases in between. There are 15 residues in the CDR3. The CDR3 spells CASRSDRSSYNEQFF. The CDR3, as DNA: TGTGCCAGCAGATCGGATAGAAGCTCCTACAATGAGCAGTTCTTC.

The chain employs TRBV12-3 or TRBV12-4 and TRBJ2-3, with a possible D match to TRBD1 (6 bases). Trimming removed 2 bases from V and 3 bases from J, with 15 bases in between. The CDR3 spans 16 residues. CDR3 bases: TGTGCCAGCAGTTTAAGCGGCAGGGGTAGAACAGATACGCAGTATTTT. This encodes CASSLSGRGRTDTQYF.

This clonotype was detected only a few times. The V call is TRBV29-1, the J call TRBJ2-3; D possibly uses TRBD1 or TRBD2 (7 bases each). V dropped 5 bases and J dropped 5 bases, with 14 bases sitting between them. Germline CDR1 reads SQVTM; CDR2 reads ANQGSEA. This CDR3 has 13 residues. The CDR3 here is CSVYSGTVDTQYF. In DNA form, the CDR3 reads TGCAGCGTTTACAGCGGGACAGTAGATACGCAGTATTTT.

This clonotype was observed at least ten times. The rearrangement links TRBV5-5 to TRBJ2-5; 10 bases match TRBD2. The CDR3 extends over 15 amino acids. V was pared by 3 bases and J by 4 bases, with 6 bases of the junction left unmatched. CDR1 and CDR2 from the germline V gene are SGHKS and YYEKEE (reference sequence). CDR3 coding DNA: TGTGCCAGCAGCTGGGTAGCGGGAGGTTTAGAGACCCAGTACTTC. Encoded protein: CASSWVAGGLETQYF.